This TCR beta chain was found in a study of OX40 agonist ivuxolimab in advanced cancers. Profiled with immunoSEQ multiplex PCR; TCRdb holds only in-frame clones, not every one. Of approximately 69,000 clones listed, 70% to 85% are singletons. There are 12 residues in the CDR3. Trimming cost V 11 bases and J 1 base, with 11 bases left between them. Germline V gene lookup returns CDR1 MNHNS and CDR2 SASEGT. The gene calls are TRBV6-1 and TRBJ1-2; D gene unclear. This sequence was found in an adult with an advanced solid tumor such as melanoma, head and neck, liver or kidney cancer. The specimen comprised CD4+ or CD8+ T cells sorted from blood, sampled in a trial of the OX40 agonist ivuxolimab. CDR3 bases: TGTGCCGGCAAATTTAGTAACTATGGCTACACCTTC. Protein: CAGKFSNYGYTF.